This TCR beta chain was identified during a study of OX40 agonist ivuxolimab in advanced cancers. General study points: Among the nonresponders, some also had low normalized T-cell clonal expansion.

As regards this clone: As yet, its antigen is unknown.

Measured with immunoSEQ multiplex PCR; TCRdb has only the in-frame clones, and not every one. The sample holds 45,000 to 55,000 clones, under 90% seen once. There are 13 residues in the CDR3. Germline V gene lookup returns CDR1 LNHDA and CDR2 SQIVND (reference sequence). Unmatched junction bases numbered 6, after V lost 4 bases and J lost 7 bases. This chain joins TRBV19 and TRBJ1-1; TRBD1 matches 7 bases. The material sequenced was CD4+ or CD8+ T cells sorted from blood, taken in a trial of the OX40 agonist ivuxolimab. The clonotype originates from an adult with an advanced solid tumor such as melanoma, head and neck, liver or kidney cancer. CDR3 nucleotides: TGTGCCAGTAGTAAGAGGGGGACAGATGAAGCTTTCTTT. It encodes CASSKRGTDEAFF.